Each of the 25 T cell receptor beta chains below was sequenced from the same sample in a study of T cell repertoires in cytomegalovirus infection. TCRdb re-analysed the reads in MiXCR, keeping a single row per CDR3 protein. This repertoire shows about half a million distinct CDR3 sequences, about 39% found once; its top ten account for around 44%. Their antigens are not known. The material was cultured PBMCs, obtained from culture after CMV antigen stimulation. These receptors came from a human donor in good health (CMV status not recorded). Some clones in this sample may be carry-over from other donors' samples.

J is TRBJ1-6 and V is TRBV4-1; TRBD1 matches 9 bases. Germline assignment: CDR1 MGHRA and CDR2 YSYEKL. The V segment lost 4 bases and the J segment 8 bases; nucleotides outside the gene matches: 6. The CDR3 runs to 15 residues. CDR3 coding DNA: TGCGCCAGCAGCCCACCCGGGACAGGGTATTCACCCCTCCACTTT. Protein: CASSPPGTGYSPLHF.

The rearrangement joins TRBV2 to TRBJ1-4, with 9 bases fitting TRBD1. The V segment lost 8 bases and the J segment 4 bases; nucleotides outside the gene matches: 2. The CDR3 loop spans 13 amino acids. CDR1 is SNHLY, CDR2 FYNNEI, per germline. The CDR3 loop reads CASRDRVNEKLFF. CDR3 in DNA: TGTGCCAGCCGGGACAGGGTTAATGAAAAACTGTTTTTT.

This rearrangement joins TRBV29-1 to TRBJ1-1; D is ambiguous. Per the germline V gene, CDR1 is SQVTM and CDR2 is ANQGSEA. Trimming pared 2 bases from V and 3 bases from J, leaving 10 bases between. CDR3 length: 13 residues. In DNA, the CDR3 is TGCAGCGTTGAAACCGGGGAGGACACTGAAGCTTTCTTT. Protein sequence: CSVETGEDTEAFF.

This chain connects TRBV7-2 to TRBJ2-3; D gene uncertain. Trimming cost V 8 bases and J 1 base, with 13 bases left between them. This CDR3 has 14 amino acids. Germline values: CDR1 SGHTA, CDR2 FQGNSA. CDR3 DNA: TGTGCCAGCGGATTCGTAGGTGGCACAGATACGCAGTATTTT. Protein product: CASGFVGGTDTQYF.

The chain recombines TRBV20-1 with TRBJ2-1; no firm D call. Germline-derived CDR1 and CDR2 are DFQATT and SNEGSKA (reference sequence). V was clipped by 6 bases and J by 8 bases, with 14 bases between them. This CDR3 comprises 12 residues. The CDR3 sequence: CSASAGEDEQFF. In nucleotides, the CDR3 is TGCAGTGCATCGGCAGGAGAGGATGAGCAGTTCTTC.

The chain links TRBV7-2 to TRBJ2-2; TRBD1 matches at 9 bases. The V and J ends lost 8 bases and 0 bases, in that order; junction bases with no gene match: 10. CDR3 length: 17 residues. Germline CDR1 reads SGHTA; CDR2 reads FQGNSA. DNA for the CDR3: TGTGCCAGCCACTTCCCCACAGGGGGCGCGAACACCGGGGAGCTGTTTTTT. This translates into CASHFPTGGANTGELFF.

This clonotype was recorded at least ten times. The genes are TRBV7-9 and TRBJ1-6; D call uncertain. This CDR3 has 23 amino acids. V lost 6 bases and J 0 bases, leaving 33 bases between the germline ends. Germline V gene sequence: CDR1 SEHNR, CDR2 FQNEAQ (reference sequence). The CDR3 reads CASSYSRQAQTDNKSSYNSPLHF. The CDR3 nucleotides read TGTGCCAGCAGTTATTCCAGACAAGCCCAGACCGACAATAAGAGCTCCTATAATTCACCCCTCCACTTT.

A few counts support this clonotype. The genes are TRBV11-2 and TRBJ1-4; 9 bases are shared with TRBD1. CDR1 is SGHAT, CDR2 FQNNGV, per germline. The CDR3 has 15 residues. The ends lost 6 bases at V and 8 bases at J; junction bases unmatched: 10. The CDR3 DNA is TGTGCCAGCAGGACAGTACAGGGGGCCAGGGAAAAACTGTTTTTT. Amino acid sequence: CASRTVQGAREKLFF.

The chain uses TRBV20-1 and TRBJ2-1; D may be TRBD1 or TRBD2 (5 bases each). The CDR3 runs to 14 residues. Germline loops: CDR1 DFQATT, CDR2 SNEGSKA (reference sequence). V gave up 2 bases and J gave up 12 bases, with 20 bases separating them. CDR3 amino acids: CSARIPRDGMPQFF. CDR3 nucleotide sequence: TGCAGTGCTAGAATACCCCGGGACGGCATGCCGCAGTTCTTC.

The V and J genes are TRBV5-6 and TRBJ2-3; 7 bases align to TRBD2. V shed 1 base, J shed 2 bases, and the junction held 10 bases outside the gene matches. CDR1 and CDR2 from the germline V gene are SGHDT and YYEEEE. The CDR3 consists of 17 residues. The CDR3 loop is CASSLWGGGGVTDTQYF. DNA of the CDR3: TGTGCCAGCAGCTTGTGGGGCGGGGGTGGTGTCACAGATACGCAGTATTTT. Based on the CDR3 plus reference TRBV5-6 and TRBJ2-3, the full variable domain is DAGVTQSPTHLIKTRGQQVTLRCSPKSGHDTVSWYQQALGQGPQFIFQYYEEEERQRGNFPDRFSGHQFPNYSSELNVNALLLGDSALYLCASSLWGGGGVTDTQYFGPGTRLTVL.

The CDR3 spells CASGFSYEQYF. Written as DNA, the CDR3 is TGTGCCAGCGGATTCTCCTACGAGCAGTACTTC. The chain uses TRBV7-8 and TRBJ2-7; D not resolved. Germline assignment: CDR1 SGHVS and CDR2 FQNEAQ. This CDR3 contains 11 residues. The V gene lost 8 bases and the J gene lost 0 bases, with 5 bases spanning the gap.

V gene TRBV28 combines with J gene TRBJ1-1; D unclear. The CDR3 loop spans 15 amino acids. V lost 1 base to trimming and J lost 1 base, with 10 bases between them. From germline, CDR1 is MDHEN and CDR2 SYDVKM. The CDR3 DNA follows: TGTGCCAGCAGTTTATTAGGACGGAGGAACACTGAAGCTTTCTTT. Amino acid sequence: CASSLLGRRNTEAFF.

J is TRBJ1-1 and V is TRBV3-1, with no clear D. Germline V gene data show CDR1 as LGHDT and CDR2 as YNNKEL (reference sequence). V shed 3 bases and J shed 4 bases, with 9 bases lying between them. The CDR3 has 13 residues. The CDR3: CASSHRGGTEAFF. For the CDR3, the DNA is TGTGCCAGCAGCCACCGAGGCGGCACTGAAGCTTTCTTT.

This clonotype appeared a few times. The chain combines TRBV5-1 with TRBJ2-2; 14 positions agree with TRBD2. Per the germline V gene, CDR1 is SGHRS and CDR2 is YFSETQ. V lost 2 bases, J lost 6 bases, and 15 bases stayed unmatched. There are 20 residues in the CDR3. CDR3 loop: CASSLRLGLAGDSIAGELFF. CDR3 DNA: TGCGCCAGCAGCTTACGATTGGGACTAGCGGGGGACTCTATCGCCGGGGAGCTGTTTTTT.

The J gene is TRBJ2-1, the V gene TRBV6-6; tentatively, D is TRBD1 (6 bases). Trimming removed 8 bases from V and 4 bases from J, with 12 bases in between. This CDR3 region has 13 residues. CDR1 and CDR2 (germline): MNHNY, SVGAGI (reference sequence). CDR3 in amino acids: CASGRDKYNEQFF. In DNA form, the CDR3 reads TGTGCCAGCGGAAGGGACAAATACAATGAGCAGTTCTTC.

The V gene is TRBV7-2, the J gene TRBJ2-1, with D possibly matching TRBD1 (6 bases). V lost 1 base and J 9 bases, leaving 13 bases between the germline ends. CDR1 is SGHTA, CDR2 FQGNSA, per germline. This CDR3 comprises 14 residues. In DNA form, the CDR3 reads TGTGCCAGCAGCTTAGAGTTGGGGGCTAGTGAGCAGTTCTTC. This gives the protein CASSLELGASEQFF.

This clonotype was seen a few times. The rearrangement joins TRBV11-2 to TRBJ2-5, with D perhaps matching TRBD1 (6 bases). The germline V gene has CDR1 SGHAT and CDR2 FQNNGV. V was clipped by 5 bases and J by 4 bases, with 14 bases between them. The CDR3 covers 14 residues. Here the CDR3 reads CASSRDTGRETQYF. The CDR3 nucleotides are TGTGCCAGCAGCCGGGACACCGGGCGAGAGACCCAGTACTTC.

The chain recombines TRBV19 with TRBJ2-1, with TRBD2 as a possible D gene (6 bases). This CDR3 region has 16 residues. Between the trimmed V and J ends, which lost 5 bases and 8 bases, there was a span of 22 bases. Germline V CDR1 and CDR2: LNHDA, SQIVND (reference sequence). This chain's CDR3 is CASSSGGPGNGDEQFF. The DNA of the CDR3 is TGTGCCAGTAGTTCTGGAGGGCCAGGGAACGGTGATGAGCAGTTCTTC.

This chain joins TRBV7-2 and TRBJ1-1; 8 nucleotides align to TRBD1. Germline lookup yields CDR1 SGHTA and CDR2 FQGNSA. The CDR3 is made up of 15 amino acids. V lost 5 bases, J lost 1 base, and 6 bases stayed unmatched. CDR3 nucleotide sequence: TGTGCCAGCAGCCCGGACAGGGTACAGAACACTGAAGCTTTCTTT. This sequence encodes CASSPDRVQNTEAFF.

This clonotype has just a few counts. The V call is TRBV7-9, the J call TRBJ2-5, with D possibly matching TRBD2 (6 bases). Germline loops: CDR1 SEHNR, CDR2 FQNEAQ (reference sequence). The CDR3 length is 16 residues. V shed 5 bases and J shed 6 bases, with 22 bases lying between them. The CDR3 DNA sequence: TGTGCCAGCAGCCCCACGGCTGGAGCGGGCTCAAAGACCCAGTACTTC. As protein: CASSPTAGAGSKTQYF.

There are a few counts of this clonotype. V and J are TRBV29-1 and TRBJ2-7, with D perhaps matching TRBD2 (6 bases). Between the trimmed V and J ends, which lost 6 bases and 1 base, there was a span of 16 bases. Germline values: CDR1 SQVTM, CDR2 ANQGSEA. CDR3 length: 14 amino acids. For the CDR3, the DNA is TGCAGCGTCCTACGGGACTCCTCATCCTACGAGCAGTACTTC. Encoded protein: CSVLRDSSSYEQYF.

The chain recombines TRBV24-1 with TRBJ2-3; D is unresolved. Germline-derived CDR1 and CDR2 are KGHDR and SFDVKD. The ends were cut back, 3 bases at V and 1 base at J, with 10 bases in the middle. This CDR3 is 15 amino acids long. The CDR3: CATSDLRQGTDTQYF. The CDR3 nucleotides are TGTGCCACCAGTGATCTCCGCCAGGGCACAGATACGCAGTATTTT.

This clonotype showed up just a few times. CDR3 sequence reads: CASSFTTANYGYTF. Here the CDR3 DNA reads TGTGCCAGCAGCTTCACGACAGCTAACTATGGCTACACCTTC. The chain has TRBV11-1 and TRBJ1-2, with D possibly matching TRBD1 (5 bases). Germline CDR1 is SGHAT and CDR2 is FQDESV (reference sequence). This CDR3 is built from 14 residues. The V and J ends lost 3 bases and 0 bases respectively, with 8 bases between them. The full variable domain, with the rest looked up from reference TRBV11-1 and TRBJ1-2, is EAEVAQSPRYKITEKSQAVAFWCDPISGHATLYWYRQILGQGPELLVQFQDESVVDDSQLPKDRFSAERLKGVDSTLKIQPAELGDSAMYLCASSFTTANYGYTFGSGTRLTVV.

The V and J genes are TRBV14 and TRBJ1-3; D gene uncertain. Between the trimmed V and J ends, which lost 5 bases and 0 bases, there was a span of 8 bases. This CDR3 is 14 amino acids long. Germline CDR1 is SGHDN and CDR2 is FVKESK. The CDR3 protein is CASSKRGSGNTIYF. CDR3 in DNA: TGTGCCAGCAGCAAACGGGGCTCTGGAAACACCATATATTTT.

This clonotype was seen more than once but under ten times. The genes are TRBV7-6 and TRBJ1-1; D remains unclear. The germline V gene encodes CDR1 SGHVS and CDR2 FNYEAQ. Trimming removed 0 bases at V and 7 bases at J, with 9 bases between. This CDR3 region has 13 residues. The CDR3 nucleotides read TGTGCCAGCAGCTTAGCCTCGCAGCTTGAAGCTTTCTTT. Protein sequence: CASSLASQLEAFF.